The 20 T cell receptor beta chains reported below all come from one sample, sequenced in a study of technical replicates of blood from a few donors. Repertoires were generated with immunoSEQ multiplex PCR, while TCRdb's copy carries only in-frame clones and drops some. The profile shows just over 15,000 clones, 65% to 90% of them singletons. Sequencing was performed on PBMCs. These receptors were collected from a human donor in good health.

V gene TRBV5-1 combines with J gene TRBJ2-7; 12 nucleotides match TRBD2. V shed 5 bases, J shed 4 bases, and the junction held 4 bases outside the gene matches. CDR3 length: 14 residues. CDR1 SGHRS and CDR2 YFSETQ come from the germline V gene. The CDR3 DNA reads as TGCGCCAGCAGTCCGACTAGCGGGAGTTACGAGCAGTACTTC. Protein: CASSPTSGSYEQYF.

The chain combines TRBV30 with TRBJ1-1; D is unclear. Germline-derived CDR1 and CDR2 are GTSNPN and SVGIG (reference sequence). V dropped 5 bases and J dropped 4 bases, with 17 bases sitting between them. The CDR3 has 14 residues. For the CDR3, the DNA is TGTGCCTGGGATGTAGGAGCCATGAGCACTGAAGCTTTCTTT. This encodes CAWDVGAMSTEAFF.

This chain joins TRBV7-8 and TRBJ1-4; 9 nucleotides match TRBD1. V was pared by 4 bases and J by 0 bases, with 6 bases of the junction left unmatched. The CDR3 runs 17 residues. CDR1 is SGHVS, CDR2 FQNEAQ, per germline. The DNA of the CDR3 is TGTGCCAGCAGCTCCGGACAGGGGACGCCAACTAATGAAAAACTGTTTTTT. It encodes CASSSGQGTPTNEKLFF. Full variable domain (rest looked up from reference TRBV7-8 and TRBJ1-4): GAGVSQSPRYKVAKRGQDVALRCDPISGHVSLFWYQQALGQGPEFLTYFQNEAQLDKSGLPSDRFFAERPEGSVSTLKIQRTQQEDSAVYLCASSSGQGTPTNEKLFFGSGTQLSVL.

The chain carries TRBV5-1 and TRBJ2-1; 8 positions agree with TRBD2. The CDR3 covers 14 residues. Per germline, CDR1 SGHRS and CDR2 YFSETQ. Unmatched junction bases numbered 0, after V lost 1 base and J lost 3 bases. The CDR3 bases are TGCGCCAGCAGCTTGAGCGGGGGCTACAATGAGCAGTTCTTC. Translation gives CASSLSGGYNEQFF.

The gene calls are TRBV7-9 and TRBJ1-5, with D possibly TRBD1 on 5 matching bases. The V gene's germline CDR1 is SEHNR and CDR2 FQNEAQ (reference sequence). The CDR3 covers 15 residues. V was shortened by 5 bases and J by 0 bases, with 11 bases between the two germline ends. CDR3 residues: CASSPAGGSNQPQHF. As DNA, the CDR3 is TGTGCCAGCAGCCCAGCGGGGGGTAGCAATCAGCCCCAGCATTTT.

The gene calls are TRBV4-2 and TRBJ2-7; 7 nucleotides line up with TRBD2. Germline loops: CDR1 LGHNA, CDR2 YNFKEQ. Unmatched junction bases numbered 5, after V lost 0 bases and J lost 6 bases. This CDR3 has 14 residues. Written as DNA, the CDR3 is TGTGCCAGCAGCCAAGATTCGGGGGGTCTCGAGCAGTACTTC. It encodes CASSQDSGGLEQYF.

This clone showed up just once. The V call is TRBV19, the J call TRBJ2-2; TRBD1 aligns across 9 bases. The CDR3 consists of 15 residues. Germline trimming cut 3 bases from V and 5 bases from J; bases unmatched to any gene: 4. Looked up from germline, CDR1 is LNHDA and CDR2 is SQIVND (reference sequence). CDR3 nucleotides: TGTGCCAGTAGTATCGAGACAGGGGGTACCGGGGAGCTGTTTTTT. It specifies CASSIETGGTGELFF.

This clone turned up a few times. The chain links TRBV10-1 to TRBJ2-1; D is possibly TRBD2 (5 bases). The CDR3 is 16 amino acids. The V gene's germline CDR1 is WNHNN and CDR2 SYGVQD (reference sequence). With 0 bases removed from V and 0 bases from J, the gap between germline ends came to 9 bases. The CDR3 region has the DNA TGCGCCAGCAGTGAGTCGGTCAGCGGCTCCTACAATGAGCAGTTCTTC. Encoded protein: CASSESVSGSYNEQFF.

A few counts support this clone. This chain uses TRBV9 with TRBJ2-1, with TRBD2 identical over 12 bases. This CDR3 has 18 amino acids. The V gene's germline CDR1 is SGDLS and CDR2 YYNGEE. J was trimmed by 2 bases and V by 0 bases; bases with no gene match: 6. In DNA, the CDR3 is TGTGCCAGCAGCGTAGGGCTAGCGGGAGGGCCGACCTACAATGAGCAGTTCTTC. As protein: CASSVGLAGGPTYNEQFF.

The chain couples TRBV5-1 to TRBJ1-4; 7 bases line up with TRBD1. Germline V gives CDR1 SGHRS, CDR2 YFSETQ. Unmatched junction bases numbered 6, after V lost 2 bases and J lost 8 bases. This CDR3 is 14 amino acids long. CDR3 nucleotides: TGCGCCAGCAGCTTAGACAGGGTGGGAGAAAAACTGTTTTTT. Translation gives CASSLDRVGEKLFF.

This clone has a handful of counts. This chain joins TRBV28 and TRBJ2-7; D may be TRBD1 (6 bases). Trimming cost V 6 bases and J 2 bases, with 14 bases left between them. CDR1 is MDHEN, CDR2 SYDVKM, per germline. The CDR3 consists of 14 residues. The CDR3 is CASSSPQGTYEQYF. The DNA for the CDR3 is TGTGCCAGCAGCAGCCCCCAGGGGACCTACGAGCAGTACTTC. Drawing the rest from reference TRBV28 and TRBJ2-7, the complete variable domain is DVKVTQSSRYLVKRTGEKVFLECVQDMDHENMFWYRQDPGLGLRLIYFSYDVKMKEKGDIPEGYSVSREKKERFSLILESASTNQTSMYLCASSSPQGTYEQYFGPGTRLTVT.

The genes are TRBV18 and TRBJ1-1, with D perhaps TRBD1 (5 bases). The CDR3 loop spans 13 amino acids. Trimming cost V 0 bases and J 8 bases, with 10 bases left between them. Germline V CDR1 and CDR2: KGHSH, LQKENI. CDR3 DNA sequence: TGTGCCAGCTCACCACCTACACGGGGGGAAGCTTTCTTT. Translating it yields CASSPPTRGEAFF.

The table lists this clone with a few counts. The chain employs TRBV27 and TRBJ2-5, with no clear D. This CDR3 contains 12 residues. Germline lookup yields CDR1 MNHEY and CDR2 SMNVEV (reference sequence). Trimming removed 6 bases from V and 4 bases from J, with 9 bases in between. The CDR3 DNA reads as TGTGCCAGCAGCATCATCGGAGAGACCCAGTACTTC. Its translation: CASSIIGETQYF.

CDR3 nucleotides: TGTGCCAGCAGCTTATACACAGATACGCAGTATTTT. Its translation is CASSLYTDTQYF. The V call is TRBV5-6, the J call TRBJ2-3; D uncertain. The CDR3 covers 12 residues. CDR1 is SGHDT and CDR2 is YYEEEE in the germline V gene. Trimming removed 2 bases at V and 2 bases at J, with 3 bases between.

The J gene is TRBJ1-2, the V gene TRBV6-5; 7 bases agree with TRBD1. Germline assignment: CDR1 MNHEY and CDR2 SVGAGI. V lost 6 bases, J lost 4 bases, and 11 bases stayed unmatched. CDR3 length: 15 amino acids. The CDR3 DNA sequence: TGTGCCAGCAGACCTCGTCCGGACAGGAGCTATGGCTACACCTTC. Amino acid sequence: CASRPRPDRSYGYTF.

The chain recombines TRBV7-9 with TRBJ2-6; perhaps TRBD1 as D (6 bases). Looked up from germline, CDR1 is SEHNR and CDR2 is FQNEAQ (reference sequence). The germline V and J ends were trimmed by 3 bases and 0 bases, with 9 bases remaining between them. The CDR3 spans 16 residues. The CDR3 region is CASSFWTASGANVLTF. CDR3 DNA sequence: TGTGCCAGCAGCTTCTGGACAGCCTCTGGGGCCAACGTCCTGACTTTC.

The J gene is TRBJ2-1, the V gene TRBV28; TRBD2 aligns across 9 bases. CDR1 MDHEN and CDR2 SYDVKM come from the germline V gene. CDR3 length equals 16 residues. Trimming took 4 bases from V and 3 from J; bases not matched to a gene: 7. Here the CDR3 reads CASSSQTSGNYNEQFF. CDR3 bases: TGTGCCAGCAGTTCTCAGACTAGCGGAAACTACAATGAGCAGTTCTTC.

The rearrangement joins TRBV5-5 to TRBJ2-7; maybe TRBD1 (6 bases). The CDR3 runs to 15 residues. Germline CDR1 and CDR2: SGHKS and YYEKEE (reference sequence). Trimming shortened V by 0 bases and J by 0 bases, and 10 bases separated the two germline ends. CDR3 in amino acids: CASSLVTGISYEQYF. CDR3 DNA sequence: TGTGCCAGCAGCTTGGTAACAGGGATCTCCTACGAGCAGTACTTC.

This CDR3 is CASSRRGASYNEQFF. In nucleotides, the CDR3 is TGTGCCAGCAGCCGCCGGGGGGCCTCCTACAATGAGCAGTTCTTC. The chain is built from TRBV5-4 and TRBJ2-1; tentatively, D is TRBD2 (7 bases). CDR1 and CDR2 (germline): SGHNT, YYREEE (reference sequence). V lost 4 bases and J 0 bases, leaving 11 bases between the germline ends. The CDR3 totals 15 residues.

The chain joins TRBV5-1 to TRBJ1-2, with D uncertain. Per the germline V gene, CDR1 is SGHRS and CDR2 is YFSETQ. The CDR3 length is 15 residues. V shed 0 bases and J shed 2 bases, with 11 bases lying between them. The CDR3 nucleotides are TGCGCCAGCAGCTTGGCCCCTAACGTAAACTATGGCTACACCTTC. It yields the protein CASSLAPNVNYGYTF.